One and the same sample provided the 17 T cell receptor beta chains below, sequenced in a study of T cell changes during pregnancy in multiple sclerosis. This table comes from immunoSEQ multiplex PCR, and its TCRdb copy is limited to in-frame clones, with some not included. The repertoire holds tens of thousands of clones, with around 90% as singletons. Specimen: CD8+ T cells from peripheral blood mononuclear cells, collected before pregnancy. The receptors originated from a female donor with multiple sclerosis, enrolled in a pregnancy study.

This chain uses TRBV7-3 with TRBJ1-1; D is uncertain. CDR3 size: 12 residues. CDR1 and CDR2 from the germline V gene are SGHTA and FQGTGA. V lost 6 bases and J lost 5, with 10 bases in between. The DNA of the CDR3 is TGTGCCAGCAGTTACGGCGGGACTGAAGCTTTCTTT. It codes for CASSYGGTEAFF.

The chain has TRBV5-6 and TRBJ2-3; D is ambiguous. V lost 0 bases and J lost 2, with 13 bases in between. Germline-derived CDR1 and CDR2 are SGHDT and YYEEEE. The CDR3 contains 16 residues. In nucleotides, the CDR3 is TGTGCCAGCAGCTTGGTTTCAGCGCGGTACACAGATACGCAGTATTTT. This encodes CASSLVSARYTDTQYF.

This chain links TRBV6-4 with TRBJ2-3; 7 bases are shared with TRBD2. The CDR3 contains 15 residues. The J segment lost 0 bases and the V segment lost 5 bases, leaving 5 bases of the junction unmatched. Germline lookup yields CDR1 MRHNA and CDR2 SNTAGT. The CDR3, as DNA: TGTGCCAGCAGTACATCAGCGGGAAGCACAGATACGCAGTATTTT. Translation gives CASSTSAGSTDTQYF.

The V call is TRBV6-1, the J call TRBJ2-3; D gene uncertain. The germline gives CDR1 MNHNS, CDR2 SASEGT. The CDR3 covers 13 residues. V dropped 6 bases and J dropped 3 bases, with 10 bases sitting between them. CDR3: CASSLVVTDTQYF. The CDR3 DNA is TGTGCCAGCAGCTTGGTAGTAACAGATACGCAGTATTTT.

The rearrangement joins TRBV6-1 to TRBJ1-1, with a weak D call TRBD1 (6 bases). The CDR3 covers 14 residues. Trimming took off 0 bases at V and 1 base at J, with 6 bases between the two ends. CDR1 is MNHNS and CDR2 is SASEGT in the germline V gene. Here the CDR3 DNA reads TGTGCCAGCAGTGAAGCGACAGGGAACACTGAAGCTTTCTTT. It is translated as CASSEATGNTEAFF.

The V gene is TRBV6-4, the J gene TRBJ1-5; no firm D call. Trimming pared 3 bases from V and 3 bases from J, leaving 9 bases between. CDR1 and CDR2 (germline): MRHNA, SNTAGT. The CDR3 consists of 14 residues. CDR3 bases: TGTGCCAGCAGTGAAGAGGGCACCAATCAGCCCCAGCATTTT. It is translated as CASSEEGTNQPQHF.

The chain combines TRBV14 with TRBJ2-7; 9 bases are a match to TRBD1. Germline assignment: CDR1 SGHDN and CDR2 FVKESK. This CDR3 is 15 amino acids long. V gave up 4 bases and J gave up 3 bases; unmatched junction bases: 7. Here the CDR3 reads CASSPPGQGYYEQYF. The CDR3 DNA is TGTGCCAGCAGCCCACCGGGACAGGGTTACTACGAGCAGTACTTC.

The CDR3, as DNA: TGTGCCAGCAGCTTAGGCCAGGGCGATAATGAGCAGTTCTTC. This gives the protein CASSLGQGDNEQFF. This chain connects TRBV11-2 to TRBJ2-1; tentatively, D is TRBD1 (5 bases). The germline V gene has CDR1 SGHAT and CDR2 FQNNGV. Trimming removed 1 base from V and 7 bases from J, with 11 bases in between. The CDR3 totals 14 residues.

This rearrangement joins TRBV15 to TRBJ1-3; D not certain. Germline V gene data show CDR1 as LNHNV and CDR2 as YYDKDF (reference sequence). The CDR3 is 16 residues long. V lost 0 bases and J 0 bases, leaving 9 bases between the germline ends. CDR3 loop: CATSRDVPSSGNTIYF. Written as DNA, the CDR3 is TGTGCCACCAGCAGAGATGTGCCGAGCTCTGGAAACACCATATATTTT.

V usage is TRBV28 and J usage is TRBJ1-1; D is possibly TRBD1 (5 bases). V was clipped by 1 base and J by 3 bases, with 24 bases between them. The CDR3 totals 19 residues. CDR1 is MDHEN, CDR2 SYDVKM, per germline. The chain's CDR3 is CASSLLPGVGSKDYTEAFF. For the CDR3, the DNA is TGTGCCAGCAGTTTATTGCCGGGGGTTGGTTCAAAAGATTACACTGAAGCTTTCTTT.

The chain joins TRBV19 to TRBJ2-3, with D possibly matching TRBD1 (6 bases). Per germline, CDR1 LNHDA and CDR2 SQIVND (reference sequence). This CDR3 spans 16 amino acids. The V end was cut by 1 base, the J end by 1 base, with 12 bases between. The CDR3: CASSIATGTGTDTQYF. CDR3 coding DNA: TGTGCCAGTAGTATAGCCACAGGGACCGGCACAGATACGCAGTATTTT.

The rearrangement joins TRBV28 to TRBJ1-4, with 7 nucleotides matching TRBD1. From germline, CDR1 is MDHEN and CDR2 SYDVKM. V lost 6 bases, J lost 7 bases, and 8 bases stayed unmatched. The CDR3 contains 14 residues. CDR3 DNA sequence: TGTGCCAGCAGACTCGACAGGGAGCGTGAAAAACTGTTTTTT. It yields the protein CASRLDREREKLFF.

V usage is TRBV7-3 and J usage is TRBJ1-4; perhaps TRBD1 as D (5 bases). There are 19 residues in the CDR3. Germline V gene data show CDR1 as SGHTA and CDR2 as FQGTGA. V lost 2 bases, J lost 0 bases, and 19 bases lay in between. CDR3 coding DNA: TGTGCCAGCAGCTTAGACCCCCACTCTCAGACAGCAACTAATGAAAAACTGTTTTTT. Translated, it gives CASSLDPHSQTATNEKLFF.

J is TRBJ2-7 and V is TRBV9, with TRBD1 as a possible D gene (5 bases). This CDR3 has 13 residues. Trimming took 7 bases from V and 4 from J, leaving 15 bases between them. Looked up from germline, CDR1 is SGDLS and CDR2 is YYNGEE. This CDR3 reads CASEWGESYEQYF. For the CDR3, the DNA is TGTGCCAGCGAATGGGGCGAGTCTTACGAGCAGTACTTC.

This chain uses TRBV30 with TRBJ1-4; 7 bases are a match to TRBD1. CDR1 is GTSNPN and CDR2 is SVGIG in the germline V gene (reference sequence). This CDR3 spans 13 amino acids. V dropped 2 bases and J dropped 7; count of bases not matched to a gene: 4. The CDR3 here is CAWSRQGGEKLFF. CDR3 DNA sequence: TGTGCCTGGAGTAGACAGGGAGGTGAAAAACTGTTTTTT.

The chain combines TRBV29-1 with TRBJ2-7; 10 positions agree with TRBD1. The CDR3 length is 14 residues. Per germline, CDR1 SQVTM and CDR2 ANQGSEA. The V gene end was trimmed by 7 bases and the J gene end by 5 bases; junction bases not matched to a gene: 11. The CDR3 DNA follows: TGCAGCGCCGACCCGGGACAGGGGAGAGACGAGCAGTACTTC. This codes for CSADPGQGRDEQYF.

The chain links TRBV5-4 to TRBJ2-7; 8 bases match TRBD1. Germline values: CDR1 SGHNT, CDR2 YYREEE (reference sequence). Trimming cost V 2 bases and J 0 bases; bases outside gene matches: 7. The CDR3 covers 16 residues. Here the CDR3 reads CASSFTTGGSSYEQYF. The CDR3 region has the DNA TGTGCCAGCAGCTTCACCACAGGGGGTAGCTCCTACGAGCAGTACTTC.